One and the same sample provided the 3 T cell receptor beta chains below, sequenced in a study of cytomegalovirus exposure and HLA in healthy donors. Primers: 60 Vbeta forward and 13 Jbeta reverse. This table comes from immunoSEQ multiplex PCR, and its TCRdb copy is limited to in-frame clones, with some not included. This table holds roughly 100,000 clones, approximately 70% found once. Sequences were obtained from PBMCs. The source is a man aged 35 to 55 in good health and CMV-seropositive.

This clone was counted a single time. This chain connects TRBV27 to TRBJ2-3; TRBD2 aligns across 10 bases. The CDR3 runs to 15 residues. CDR1 and CDR2 (germline): MNHEY, SMNVEV (reference sequence). With 8 bases clipped from V and 1 base from J, the junction kept 6 bases outside the gene matches. The CDR3 region has the DNA TGTGCCAGCCACCTAGCGGGAGAGGGCACAGATACGCAGTATTTT. It yields the protein CASHLAGEGTDTQYF.

V and J are TRBV14 and TRBJ2-1; D ambiguous. V lost 2 bases and J lost 3, with 8 bases in between. The germline gives CDR1 SGHDN, CDR2 FVKESK. The CDR3 loop spans 14 amino acids. The CDR3 sequence is CASSQLENYNEQFF. The CDR3 bases are TGTGCCAGCAGCCAATTAGAGAACTACAATGAGCAGTTCTTC.

V usage is TRBV19 and J usage is TRBJ1-1; 9 bases agree with TRBD1. The CDR3 sequence is 14 residues long. Germline lookup yields CDR1 LNHDA and CDR2 SQIVND (reference sequence). The junction had 6 bases not matched to a gene; V was cut back by 6 bases and J by 4 bases. The CDR3 loop reads CASRRTGESTEAFF. In DNA, the CDR3 is TGTGCCAGTAGAAGGACAGGGGAGAGCACTGAAGCTTTCTTT.